This TCR beta chain came from a study of Graves' ophthalmopathy and Graves' hyperthyroidism (dated by TCRdb to between 2017 and 2018). General notes on the study: Stable hyperthyroidism was defined as no progression to ophthalmopathy within 18 months of follow-up. To explore V-J signatures that distinguish ophthalmopathy from hyperthyroidism, a discovery set of 100 patients was enrolled, made up of under 50 with ophthalmopathy and some 60 with stable hyperthyroidism. An independent validation cohort was composed of some 19 hyperthyroidism patients and 15 to 17 patients who later progressed from hyperthyroidism to ophthalmopathy. Following sampling, methimazole starting at 30 mg daily was administered to hyperthyroidism patients, and high-dose intravenous methylprednisolone was administered to ophthalmopathy patients. The study used signatures of the TCR beta repertoire to tell Graves' ophthalmopathy apart from Graves' hyperthyroidism and to predict which patients would progress to ophthalmopathy. In total, 135 blood samples were TCR-sequenced: 43 ophthalmopathy, some 80 hyperthyroidism and roughly 17 hyperthyroidism-to-ophthalmopathy patients. In over 5 hyperthyroidism patients, the T-cell repertoire of thyroid tissue was compared with the T-cell repertoire of blood.

The germline V and J ends show losses of 6 bases and 6 bases respectively, and no gene match explains 7 bases of the junction. The CDR3 covers 16 residues, taking in both the cysteine and the phenylalanine. Solely the CDR3 DNA is kept, with 48 bases framed from the first base. The germline V gene gives CDR1 as ENHRY and CDR2 as SYGVKD. Hyperthyroidism patients were newly diagnosed, with disease duration under 2 months, and aged 18 to 65 years. Anyone with other autoimmune diseases, uncontrolled infections, pregnancy or lactation was excluded from the study. Diagnosis relied on clinical symptoms, serum thyroxine, TRAb, thyroid ultrasound and orbital computed tomography. Trizol reagent was used to extract the total RNA, and its quality was then checked on an Agilent 2100 Bioanalyzer. Study-wide conclusions, independent of this receptor: No statistical method was used to set the sample size in advance, and the investigators knew which group each participant was assigned to. Ophthalmopathy was separated from stable hyperthyroidism by the 13-signature model with 87.88% sensitivity and less than 82% specificity in cross-validation and with 80%/75% in the test set. Most expanded thyroid clonotypes with frequency above 0.001 were also detected in blood, suggesting blood repertoires may reflect the thyroid immune response. In validation, the model predicted ophthalmopathy progression with over 60% sensitivity and around 72% specificity; roughly 12 predicted patients were CT-confirmed with GO in a median of approximately six months.

For repertoire sequencing, TCR beta CDR3 regions were amplified from RNA transcripts. The first round of RT-PCR was done with HTBI primers and the Qiagen OneStep RT-PCR kit, and was followed by a second round of multiplex PCR, then size selection and purification. The libraries underwent paired-end sequencing with 100 bp reads on an Illumina HiSeq2000. The study's processing was this. SOAPnuke was used to process the reads, removing any read that contained adapters or uncalled bases, had a mean Phred below 15, or lacked an exact match to the constant primer or identifier. COPE v1.2.5 was used to merge high-quality paired reads. Clonotypes were defined as unique nucleotide sequences and were aligned to IMGT TRB V, D and J references using MiTCR v1.1. Only V-J combinations with frequency above 0.0001 were analysed, covering around 99% of repertoires. A TCR clonal expansion and chaos score per V-J combination was defined as the ratio of F50 clonal expansion to chaos observed in the TCRdist matrix. Welch's t-statistics and random forest were used to narrow the features down to more than 10 V-J combinations, which were then fed into a naive Bayes classifier. The similarity between thyroid and blood repertoires was quantified using the Morisita-Horn index. The public reads were run again by TCRdb, first through fastp at Q25 and then through MiXCR, and only productive beta chains were kept. When rows share a CDR3 protein, they turn into one entry using the most common DNA and genes. TCRdb's processing, not the authors', yielded these V and J calls. Present in this sample are over a million distinct CDR3 sequences, less than 45% of which were seen just once. The ten largest clones represent over 8.5% of the sample.

Concerning this clonotype itself: Its antigen is unknown. No base quality values were provided; no much bigger clone lies one nucleotide off.

The chain is made from TRBV10-3 and TRBJ2-3, and 15 junctional nucleotides match TRBD2. This TCR was recovered from an adult man with Graves' hyperthyroidism. Source material: peripheral blood or thyroid tissue (not recorded which). The CDR3 in this case is CAISLGLAGGVDTQYF. The sequence in DNA is TGTGCCATCAGCTTGGGACTAGCGGGAGGCGTGGATACGCAGTATTTT.